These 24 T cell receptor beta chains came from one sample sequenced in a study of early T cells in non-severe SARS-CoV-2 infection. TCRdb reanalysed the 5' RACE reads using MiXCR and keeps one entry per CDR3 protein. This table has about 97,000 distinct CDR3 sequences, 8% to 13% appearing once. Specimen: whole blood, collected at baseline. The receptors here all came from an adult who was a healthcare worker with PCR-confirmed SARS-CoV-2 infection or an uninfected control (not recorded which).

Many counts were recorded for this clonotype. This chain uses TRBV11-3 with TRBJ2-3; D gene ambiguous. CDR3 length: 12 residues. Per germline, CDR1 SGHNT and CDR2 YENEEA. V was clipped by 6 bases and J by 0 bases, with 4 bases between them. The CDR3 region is CASSRSTDTQYF. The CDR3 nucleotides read TGTGCCAGCAGTCGTAGCACAGATACGCAGTATTTT.

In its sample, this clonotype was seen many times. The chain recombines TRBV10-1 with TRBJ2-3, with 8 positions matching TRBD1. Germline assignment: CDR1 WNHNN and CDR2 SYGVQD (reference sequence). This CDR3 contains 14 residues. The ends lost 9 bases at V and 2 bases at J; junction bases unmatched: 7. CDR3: CASSRGLNTDTQYF. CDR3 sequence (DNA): TGCGCCAGTTCCAGGGGGCTGAACACAGATACGCAGTATTTT.

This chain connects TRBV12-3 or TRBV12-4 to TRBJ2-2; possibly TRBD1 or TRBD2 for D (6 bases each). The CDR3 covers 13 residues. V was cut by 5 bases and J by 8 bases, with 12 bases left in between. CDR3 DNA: TGTGCCAGCAGTGATACGGGGGCTGGGGAGCTGTTTTTT. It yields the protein CASSDTGAGELFF.

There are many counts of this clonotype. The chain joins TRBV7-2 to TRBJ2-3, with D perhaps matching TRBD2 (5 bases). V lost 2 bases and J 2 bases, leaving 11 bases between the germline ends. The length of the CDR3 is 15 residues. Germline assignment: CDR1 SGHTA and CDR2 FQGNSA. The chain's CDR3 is CASSLSAATTDTQYF. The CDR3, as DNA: TGTGCCAGCAGCTTATCAGCGGCTACCACAGATACGCAGTATTTT.

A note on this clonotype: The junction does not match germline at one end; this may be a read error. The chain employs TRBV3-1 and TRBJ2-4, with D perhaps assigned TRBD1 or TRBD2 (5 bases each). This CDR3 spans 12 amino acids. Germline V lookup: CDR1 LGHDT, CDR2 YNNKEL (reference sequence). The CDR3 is CASSQGGRESRF. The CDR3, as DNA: TGTGCCAGCAGCCAAGGGGGCCGGGAAAGTCGCTTC.

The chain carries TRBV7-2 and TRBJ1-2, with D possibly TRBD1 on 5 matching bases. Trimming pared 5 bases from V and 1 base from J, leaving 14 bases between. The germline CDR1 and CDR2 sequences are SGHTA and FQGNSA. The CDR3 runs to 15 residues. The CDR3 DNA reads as TGTGCCAGCAGCCGGGCAGGGTCCTATAACTATGGCTACACCTTC. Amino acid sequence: CASSRAGSYNYGYTF.

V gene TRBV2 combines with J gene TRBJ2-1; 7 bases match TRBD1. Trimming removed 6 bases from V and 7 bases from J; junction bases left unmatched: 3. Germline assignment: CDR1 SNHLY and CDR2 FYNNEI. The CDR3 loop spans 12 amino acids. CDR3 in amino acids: CASRTGYNEQFF. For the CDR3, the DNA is TGTGCCAGCAGGACAGGGTATAATGAGCAGTTCTTC.

CDR3 in amino acids: CASSLDSGTINEQFF. CDR3 DNA sequence: TGTGCCAGCAGCTTAGATTCGGGGACGATCAATGAGCAGTTCTTC. The chain recombines TRBV11-3 with TRBJ2-1; either TRBD1 or TRBD2 may supply D (5 bases each). Germline values: CDR1 SGHNT, CDR2 YENEEA. V shed 0 bases and J shed 6 bases, with 12 bases lying between them. The CDR3 has 15 amino acids. The full variable domain, rest sourced from reference TRBV11-3 and TRBJ2-1, is EAGVVQSPRYKIIEKKQPVAFWCNPISGHNTLYWYLQNLGQGPELLIRYENEEAVDDSQLPKDRFSAERLKGVDSTLKIQPAELGDSAVYLCASSLDSGTINEQFFGPGTRLTVL.

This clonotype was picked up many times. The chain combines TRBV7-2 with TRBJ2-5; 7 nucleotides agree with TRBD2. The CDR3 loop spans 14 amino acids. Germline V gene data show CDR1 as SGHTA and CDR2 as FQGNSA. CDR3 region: CAISEGGSGETQYF. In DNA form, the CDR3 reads TGTGCTATTTCGGAAGGCGGGAGTGGAGAGACCCAGTACTTC. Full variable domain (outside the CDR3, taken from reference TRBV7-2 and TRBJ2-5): GAGVSQSPSNKVTEKGKDVELRCDPISGHTALYWYRQSLGQGLEFLIYFQGNSAPDKSGLPSDRFSAERTGGSVSTLTIQRTQQEDSAVYLCAISEGGSGETQYFGPGTRLLVL.

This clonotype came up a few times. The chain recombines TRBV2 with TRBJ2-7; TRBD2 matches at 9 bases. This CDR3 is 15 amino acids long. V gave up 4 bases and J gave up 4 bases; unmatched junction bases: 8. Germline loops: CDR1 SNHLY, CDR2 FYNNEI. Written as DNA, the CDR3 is TGTGCCAGCAGTGCGACTAGCGGAGCGCAGTACGAGCAGTACTTC. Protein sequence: CASSATSGAQYEQYF.

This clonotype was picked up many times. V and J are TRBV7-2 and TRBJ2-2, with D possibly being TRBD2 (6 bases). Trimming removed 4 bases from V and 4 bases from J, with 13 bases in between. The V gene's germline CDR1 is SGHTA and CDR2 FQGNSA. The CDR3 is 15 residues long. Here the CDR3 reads CASSYHKRVTGELFF. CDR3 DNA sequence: TGTGCCAGCAGCTATCACAAGCGGGTCACCGGGGAGCTGTTTTTT.

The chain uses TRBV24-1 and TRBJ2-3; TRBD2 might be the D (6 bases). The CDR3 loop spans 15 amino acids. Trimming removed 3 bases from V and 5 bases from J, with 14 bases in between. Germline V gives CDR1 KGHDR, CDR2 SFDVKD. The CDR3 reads CATSDARRAGDTQYF. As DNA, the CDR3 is TGTGCCACCAGTGATGCCCGGAGGGCAGGAGATACGCAGTATTTT.

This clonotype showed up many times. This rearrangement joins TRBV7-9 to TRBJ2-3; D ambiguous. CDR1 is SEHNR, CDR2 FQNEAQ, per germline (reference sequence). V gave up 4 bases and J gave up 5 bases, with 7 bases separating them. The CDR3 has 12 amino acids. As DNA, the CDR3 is TGTGCCAGCAGCTATAACCTAGATACGCAGTATTTT. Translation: CASSYNLDTQYF.

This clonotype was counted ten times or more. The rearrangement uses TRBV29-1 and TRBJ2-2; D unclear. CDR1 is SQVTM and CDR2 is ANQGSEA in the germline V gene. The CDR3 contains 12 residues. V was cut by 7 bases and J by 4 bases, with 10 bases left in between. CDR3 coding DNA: TGCAGCGCTGGCCACGGCACCGGGGAGCTGTTTTTT. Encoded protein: CSAGHGTGELFF.

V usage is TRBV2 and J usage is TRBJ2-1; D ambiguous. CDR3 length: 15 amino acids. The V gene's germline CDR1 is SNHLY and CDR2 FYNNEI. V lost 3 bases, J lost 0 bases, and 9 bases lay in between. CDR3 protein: CASSDDESSYNEQFF. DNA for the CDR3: TGTGCCAGCAGTGACGACGAGAGCTCCTACAATGAGCAGTTCTTC.

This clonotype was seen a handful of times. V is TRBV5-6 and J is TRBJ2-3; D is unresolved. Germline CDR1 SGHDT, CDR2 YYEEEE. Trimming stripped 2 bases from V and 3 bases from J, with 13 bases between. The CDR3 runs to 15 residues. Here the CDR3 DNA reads TGTGCCAGCAGCTTTTCCTACAGTGGAACAGATACGCAGTATTTT. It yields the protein CASSFSYSGTDTQYF.

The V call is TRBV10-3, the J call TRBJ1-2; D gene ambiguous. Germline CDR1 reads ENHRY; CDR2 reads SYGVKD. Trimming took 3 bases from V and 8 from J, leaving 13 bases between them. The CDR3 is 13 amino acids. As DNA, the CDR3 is TGTGCCATCAGTGAAACCCGGATCGAGGGCTACACCTTC. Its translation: CAISETRIEGYTF.

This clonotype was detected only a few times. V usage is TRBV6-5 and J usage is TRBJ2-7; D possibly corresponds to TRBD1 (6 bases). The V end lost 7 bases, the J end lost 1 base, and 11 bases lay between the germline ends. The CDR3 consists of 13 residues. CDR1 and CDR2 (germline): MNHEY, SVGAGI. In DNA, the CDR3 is TGTGCCAGCAAGCCTAGGGGGTCCTACGAGCAGTACTTC. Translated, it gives CASKPRGSYEQYF.

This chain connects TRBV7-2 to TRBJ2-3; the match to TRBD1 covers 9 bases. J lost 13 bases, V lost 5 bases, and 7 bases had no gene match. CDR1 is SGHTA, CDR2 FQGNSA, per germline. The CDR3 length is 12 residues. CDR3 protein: CASSIPGQGKYF. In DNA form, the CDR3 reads TGTGCCAGCAGCATTCCGGGACAGGGAAAGTATTTT.

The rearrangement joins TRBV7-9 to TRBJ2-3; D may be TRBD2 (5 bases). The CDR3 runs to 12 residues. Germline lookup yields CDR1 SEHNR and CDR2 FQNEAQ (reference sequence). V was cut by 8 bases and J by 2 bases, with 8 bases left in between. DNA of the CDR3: TGTGCCAGCGGAGGCTTCACAGATACGCAGTATTTT. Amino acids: CASGGFTDTQYF.

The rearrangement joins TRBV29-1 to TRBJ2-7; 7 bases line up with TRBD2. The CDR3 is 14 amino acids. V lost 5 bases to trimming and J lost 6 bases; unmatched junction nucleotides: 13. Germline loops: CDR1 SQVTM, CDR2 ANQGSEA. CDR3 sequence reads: CSVPVSGAPSEQYF. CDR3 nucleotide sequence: TGCAGCGTTCCGGTAAGCGGGGCTCCCTCCGAGCAGTACTTC.

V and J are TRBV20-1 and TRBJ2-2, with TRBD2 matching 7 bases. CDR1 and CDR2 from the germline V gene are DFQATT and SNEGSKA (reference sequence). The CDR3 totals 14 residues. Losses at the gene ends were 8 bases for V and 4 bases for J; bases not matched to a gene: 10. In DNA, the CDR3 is TGCAGTCTAGAGCGGGATTTCGGCACCGGGGAGCTGTTTTTT. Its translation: CSLERDFGTGELFF.

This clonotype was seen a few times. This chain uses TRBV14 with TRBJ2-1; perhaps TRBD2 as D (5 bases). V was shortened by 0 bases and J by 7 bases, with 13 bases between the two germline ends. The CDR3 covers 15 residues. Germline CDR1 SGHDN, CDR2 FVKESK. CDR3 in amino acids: CASSQDLSGLNEQFF. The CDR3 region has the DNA TGTGCCAGCAGCCAAGATCTGAGCGGCCTAAATGAGCAGTTCTTC.

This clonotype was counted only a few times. The CDR3 reads CASSLTGAYEQYF. The CDR3 DNA follows: TGCGCCAGCAGCCTTACAGGGGCCTACGAGCAGTACTTC. The chain has TRBV5-1 and TRBJ2-7, with 7 bases lining up with TRBD1. The junction had 3 bases not matched to a gene; V was cut back by 4 bases and J by 2 bases. Looked up from germline, CDR1 is SGHRS and CDR2 is YFSETQ. CDR3 length: 13 amino acids.